Listed below are T cell receptor beta chains from one sample, sequenced in a study of T cell responses to AZD1222 COVID-19 vaccine. Assay: immunoSEQ multiplex PCR; the TCRdb copy retains only in-frame clones and omits some. The sample carries fewer than 140,000 clones, 80% to 95% recorded once. Sequenced here: peripheral blood, sampled 28 days after the second AZD1222 dose. The receptors stem from an adult who received the AZD1222 COVID-19 vaccine. CDR3s include the opening cysteine and the closing phenylalanine or tryptophan. D genes are given only for firm matches. Size is stated for part of the rows, as once, few or many counts, or as a class when the clone is expanded.

d_call,j_call,v_call,clone_size,cdr3_aa,cdr3_nt
-,TRBJ2-7,TRBV11-2,-,CASSDGFDEQYF,TGTGCCAGCAGCGACGGGTTTGACGAGCAGTACTTC
-,TRBJ1-6,TRBV20-1,-,CSASEGIRWSYNSPLHF,TGCAGTGCTAGTGAAGGGATCAGGTGGTCCTATAATTCACCCCTCCACTTT
TRBD2,TRBJ2-2,TRBV4-2,-,CASSQPGGHTGELFF,TGTGCCAGCAGCCAACCGGGGGGACACACCGGGGAGCTGTTTTTT
-,TRBJ2-7,TRBV2,-,CASSETQGFRHEQYF,TGTGCCAGCAGTGAAACGCAGGGGTTTCGCCACGAGCAGTACTTC
-,TRBJ2-3,TRBV5-6,-,CASSLTGSGADTQYF,TGTGCCAGCAGCTTGACTGGGAGTGGGGCAGATACGCAGTATTTT
-,TRBJ1-6,TRBV6-5,-,CATRQFNSPLHF,TGTGCCACCCGACAGTTTAATTCACCCCTCCACTTT
-,TRBJ1-2,TRBV2,-,CASSPGSDGPNYGYTF,TGTGCCAGCTCCCCGGGCTCCGACGGGCCGAACTATGGCTACACCTTC
TRBD1,TRBJ2-7,TRBV7-2,-,CASSWDRTLYEQYF,TGTGCCAGCAGCTGGGACAGGACTCTCTACGAGCAGTACTTC
TRBD1,TRBJ2-7,TRBV27,-,CASTLLGTGGYEQYF,TGTGCCAGCACCCTATTAGGGACAGGGGGCTACGAGCAGTACTTC
-,TRBJ1-1,TRBV7-9,-,CASSYPASRTEAFF,TGTGCCAGCAGCTACCCGGCCTCACGGACTGAAGCTTTCTTT
-,TRBJ2-5,TRBV2,-,CATGTGTQYF,TGTGCCACCGGAACGGGGACCCAGTACTTC
-,TRBJ1-2,TRBV5-1,-,CASSLAPTVGHYGYTF,TGCGCCAGCAGCTTGGCCCCTACTGTAGGACATTATGGCTACACCTTC
-,TRBJ2-2,TRBV29-1,once,CSVDDGEPNTGELFF,TGCAGCGTTGATGATGGGGAGCCGAACACCGGGGAGCTGTTTTTT
TRBD1,TRBJ1-2,TRBV5-4,-,CASSWTGKVGPGYTF,TGTGCCAGCAGCTGGACAGGGAAGGTGGGGCCTGGCTACACCTTC
-,TRBJ2-2,TRBV2,-,CASEGPNTGELFF,TGTGCCAGCGAAGGCCCGAACACCGGGGAGCTGTTTTTT
TRBD1,TRBJ2-5,TRBV2,-,CASSVITGVGETQYF,TGTGCCAGCAGTGTGATTACAGGGGTTGGGGAGACCCAGTACTTC
-,TRBJ1-3,TRBV7-9,-,CATDSGNTIYF,TGTGCCACCGATTCTGGAAACACCATATATTTT
-,TRBJ1-4,TRBV30,once,CAWSVQQVRGEKLFF,TGTGCCTGGAGTGTACAACAGGTCCGGGGTGAAAAACTGTTTTTT
TRBD1,TRBJ1-2,TRBV6-5,-,CASSYSGQGFYGYTF,TGTGCCAGCAGTTACTCGGGACAGGGGTTCTATGGCTACACCTTC
-,TRBJ1-5,TRBV6-2/TRBV6-3,few,CASSYGGNNQPQHF,TGTGCCAGCAGTTACGGCGGCAACAATCAGCCCCAGCATTTT
-,TRBJ1-5,TRBV5-1,-,CASSLTGNSNQPQHF,TGCGCCAGCAGCCTAACGGGGAATAGCAATCAGCCCCAGCATTTT
TRBD1,TRBJ1-2,TRBV6-6,once,CASSYSIGQGDGYTF,TGTGCCAGCAGTTACTCGATCGGGCAGGGGGATGGCTACACCTTC
-,TRBJ2-6,TRBV18,-,CASSQQGGYSGANVLTF,TGTGCCAGCTCCCAGCAGGGGGGTTACTCTGGGGCCAACGTCCTGACTTTC
-,TRBJ2-3,TRBV7-9,-,CATTNGGGADTQYF,TGTGCCACCACTAATGGAGGGGGTGCAGATACGCAGTATTTT
-,TRBJ1-6,TRBV21-1,-,CARTGDRNSPLHF,TGTGCCAGGACAGGGGATCGGAATTCACCCCTCCACTTT
-,TRBJ2-7,TRBV6-5,-,CASSYGGLGTYEQYF,TGTGCCAGCAGTTACGGGGGGTTGGGCACCTACGAGCAGTACTTC
TRBD2,TRBJ2-3,TRBV29-1,-,CSASGTSGGADTQYF,TGCAGCGCTTCCGGGACTAGCGGGGGGGCAGATACGCAGTATTTT
-,TRBJ2-1,TRBV6-6,once,CASRFTPDSPYNEQFF,TGTGCCAGCAGGTTCACCCCGGACAGTCCATACAATGAGCAGTTCTTC
-,TRBJ2-3,TRBV7-3,-,CASSLTGNTQYF,TGTGCCAGCAGCTTAACAGGGAATACGCAGTATTTT
-,TRBJ1-2,TRBV19,-,CASSRQGNGYTF,TGTGCCAGTAGTAGGCAGGGGAATGGCTACACCTTC
TRBD1,TRBJ2-7,TRBV7-2,-,CASSAGQAVRNEQYF,TGTGCCAGCAGCGCGGGACAGGCAGTTAGGAACGAGCAGTACTTC
-,TRBJ1-2,TRBV6-5,-,CASSYSGRAGYGYTF,TGTGCCAGCAGTTACTCCGGGAGGGCCGGCTATGGCTACACCTTC
-,TRBJ1-2,TRBV6-5,-,CASSYRDGYTF,TGTGCCAGCAGTTACCGGGATGGCTACACCTTC
TRBD2,TRBJ2-2,TRBV5-1,-,CASTNLAGGPGELFF,TGCGCCAGCACCAACCTAGCGGGGGGACCCGGGGAGCTGTTTTTT
-,TRBJ2-7,TRBV27,-,CASSPSGDPYEQYF,TGTGCCAGCAGTCCCTCTGGGGACCCCTACGAGCAGTACTTC
-,TRBJ1-1,TRBV19,-,CAIAQGFNTEAFF,TGTGCCATTGCACAGGGATTTAACACTGAAGCTTTCTTT
-,TRBJ2-4,TRBV4-1,-,CASSQADGKNIQYF,TGCGCCAGCAGCCAAGCTGACGGCAAAAACATTCAGTACTTC
-,TRBJ1-5,TRBV7-2,-,CASSLGRNQPQHF,TGTGCCAGCAGCCTTGGGCGGAATCAGCCCCAGCATTTT
-,TRBJ1-1,TRBV5-1,-,CASSLSGTMGTEAFF,TGCGCCAGCAGCTTATCCGGGACGATGGGCACTGAAGCTTTCTTT
TRBD1,TRBJ1-1,TRBV19,-,CASSTRRGPRNTEAFF,TGTGCCAGTAGTACCCGGAGGGGGCCGCGGAACACTGAAGCTTTCTTT
TRBD2,TRBJ2-5,TRBV7-2,-,CAGSSGGAWETQYF,TGTGCCGGATCAAGCGGGGGGGCTTGGGAGACCCAGTACTTC
-,TRBJ1-1,TRBV19,-,CASSLGKNTEAFF,TGTGCCAGTAGCCTCGGTAAGAACACTGAAGCTTTCTTT
-,TRBJ1-4,TRBV20-1,-,CSASRQGFGNEKLFF,TGCAGTGCTAGTCGTCAGGGGTTTGGTAATGAAAAACTGTTTTTT
-,TRBJ2-1,TRBV7-7,-,CASSLAGSPYNEQFF,TGTGCTAGCAGCTTAGCAGGGTCCCCCTACAATGAGCAGTTCTTC
-,TRBJ1-1,TRBV19,once,CASSISGKTEAFF,TGTGCCAGTAGTATTTCAGGGAAGACTGAAGCTTTCTTT
TRBD2,TRBJ2-7,TRBV7-2,once,CASSFRTSGGASYEQYF,TGTGCCAGCAGCTTCCGGACTAGCGGGGGAGCCTCCTACGAGCAGTACTTC
TRBD1,TRBJ1-6,TRBV6-5,-,CASSSQGVSNSPLHF,TGTGCCAGCAGTTCTCAGGGGGTTTCTAATTCACCCCTCCACTTT
TRBD1,TRBJ1-5,TRBV24-1,once,CATRGQGAWSLCNQPQHF,TGTGCCACCCGGGGACAGGGGGCGTGGAGTTTATGCAATCAGCCCCAGCATTTT
-,TRBJ2-7,TRBV5-1,-,CASEGDTSYEQYF,TGCGCCAGCGAGGGGGACACTTCCTACGAGCAGTACTTC
-,TRBJ2-1,TRBV5-1,-,CASSLAVREYEQFF,TGCGCCAGCAGCTTGGCGGTTAGAGAGTATGAGCAGTTCTTC
-,TRBJ2-2,TRBV5-8,-,CASSLAGGTGELFF,TGTGCCAGCAGCCTAGCCGGGGGAACCGGGGAGCTGTTTTTT
TRBD1,TRBJ1-5,TRBV19,-,CASSDQGERGPQHF,TGTGCCAGTAGTGACCAGGGGGAGAGGGGACCCCAGCATTTT